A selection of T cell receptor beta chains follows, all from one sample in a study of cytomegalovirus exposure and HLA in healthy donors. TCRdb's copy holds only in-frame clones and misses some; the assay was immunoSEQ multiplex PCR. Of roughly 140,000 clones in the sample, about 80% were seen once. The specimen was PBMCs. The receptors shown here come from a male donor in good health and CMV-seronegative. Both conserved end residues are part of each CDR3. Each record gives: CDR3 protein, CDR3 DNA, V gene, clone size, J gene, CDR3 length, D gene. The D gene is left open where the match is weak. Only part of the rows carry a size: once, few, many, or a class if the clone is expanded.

CDR3 protein: CASSYFSGQPQHF
CDR3 DNA: TGTGCCAGCAGTTACTTTTCAGGACAGCCCCAGCATTTT
V gene: TRBV6-5
clone size: .
J gene: TRBJ1-5
CDR3 length: 13
D gene: .

CDR3 protein: CSVEGRAGNTEAFF
CDR3 DNA: TGCAGCGTTGAAGGGCGGGCAGGGAACACTGAAGCTTTCTTT
V gene: TRBV29-1
clone size: .
J gene: TRBJ1-1
CDR3 length: 14
D gene: .

CDR3 protein: CASSLDIYEQYF
CDR3 DNA: TGTGCCAGCAGCTTAGACATTTACGAGCAGTACTTC
V gene: TRBV11-2
clone size: .
J gene: TRBJ2-7
CDR3 length: 12
D gene: .

CDR3 protein: CSSSLPTGTTYEQYF
CDR3 DNA: TGTTCCAGCAGCTTGCCGACAGGGACCACCTACGAGCAGTACTTC
V gene: TRBV7-9
clone size: .
J gene: TRBJ2-7
CDR3 length: 15
D gene: TRBD1

CDR3 protein: CASSHLSGYTF
CDR3 DNA: TGCGCCAGCAGCCACCTGAGTGGCTACACCTTC
V gene: TRBV4-1
clone size: .
J gene: TRBJ1-2
CDR3 length: 11
D gene: .

CDR3 protein: CSVELGQGNYGYTF
CDR3 DNA: TGCAGCGTTGAACTGGGACAGGGCAACTATGGCTACACCTTC
V gene: TRBV29-1
clone size: .
J gene: TRBJ1-2
CDR3 length: 14
D gene: TRBD1

CDR3 protein: CASSESHGNQPQHF
CDR3 DNA: TGTGCCAGCAGTGAGTCTCACGGTAATCAGCCCCAGCATTTT
V gene: TRBV6-1
clone size: .
J gene: TRBJ1-5
CDR3 length: 14
D gene: .

CDR3 protein: CASSLETGNTEAFF
CDR3 DNA: TGTGCCAGCAGCTTAGAGACGGGGAACACTGAAGCTTTCTTT
V gene: TRBV7-9
clone size: .
J gene: TRBJ1-1
CDR3 length: 14
D gene: .

CDR3 protein: CASSTSGGPYTF
CDR3 DNA: TGTGCCAGCAGCACGTCGGGGGGACCCTACACCTTC
V gene: TRBV9
clone size: .
J gene: TRBJ1-2
CDR3 length: 12
D gene: .

CDR3 protein: CASSPAGATYEQYF
CDR3 DNA: TGTGCCAGCTCACCAGCGGGGGCGACCTACGAGCAGTACTTC
V gene: TRBV18
clone size: .
J gene: TRBJ2-7
CDR3 length: 14
D gene: .

CDR3 protein: CASRNQGVGNEQYF
CDR3 DNA: TGTGCCAGCAGAAACCAGGGGGTTGGCAACGAGCAGTACTTC
V gene: TRBV2
clone size: .
J gene: TRBJ2-7
CDR3 length: 14
D gene: TRBD1

CDR3 protein: CASSTTSGRLGDEQFF
CDR3 DNA: TGTGCCAGCAGCACCACTAGCGGGAGGTTAGGGGATGAGCAGTTCTTC
V gene: TRBV7-9
clone size: .
J gene: TRBJ2-1
CDR3 length: 16
D gene: TRBD2

CDR3 protein: CASSFRTGEWDNSPLHF
CDR3 DNA: TGTGCCAGCAGCTTCCGGACAGGGGAATGGGATAATTCACCCCTCCACTTT
V gene: TRBV11-2
clone size: .
J gene: TRBJ1-6
CDR3 length: 17
D gene: TRBD1

CDR3 protein: CASVPGTGNTEAFF
CDR3 DNA: TGTGCCAGCGTACCCGGGACAGGGAACACTGAAGCTTTCTTT
V gene: TRBV7-2
clone size: .
J gene: TRBJ1-1
CDR3 length: 14
D gene: TRBD1

CDR3 protein: CASSFGQGSYNEQFF
CDR3 DNA: TGCGCCAGCAGCTTTGGACAGGGATCCTACAATGAGCAGTTCTTC
V gene: TRBV5-1
clone size: once
J gene: TRBJ2-1
CDR3 length: 15
D gene: TRBD1

CDR3 protein: CASSLWQGNEQFF
CDR3 DNA: TGTGCCAGCAGCTTATGGCAGGGGAATGAGCAGTTCTTC
V gene: TRBV7-2
clone size: .
J gene: TRBJ2-1
CDR3 length: 13
D gene: .

CDR3 protein: CASSEGPAGGDTQYF
CDR3 DNA: TGTGCCAGCAGTGAAGGTCCGGCCGGGGGGGATACGCAGTATTTT
V gene: TRBV6-1
clone size: few
J gene: TRBJ2-3
CDR3 length: 15
D gene: TRBD2

CDR3 protein: CSAGEAYGYTF
CDR3 DNA: TGCAGTGCCGGAGAGGCCTATGGCTACACCTTC
V gene: TRBV20-1
clone size: .
J gene: TRBJ1-2
CDR3 length: 11
D gene: .

CDR3 protein: CASSLGSGGGETQYF
CDR3 DNA: TGTGCCAGCAGCTTAGGGTCGGGGGGGGGAGAGACCCAGTACTTC
V gene: TRBV7-9
clone size: .
J gene: TRBJ2-5
CDR3 length: 15
D gene: TRBD2

CDR3 protein: CASSLATDFYEQYF
CDR3 DNA: TGCGCCAGCAGCTTAGCGACAGACTTCTACGAGCAGTACTTC
V gene: TRBV5-1
clone size: .
J gene: TRBJ2-7
CDR3 length: 14
D gene: .

CDR3 protein: CSSSLTPTGGRVSATEAFF
CDR3 DNA: TGTTCCAGCAGCTTAACTCCTACAGGGGGCAGAGTTTCGGCCACTGAAGCTTTCTTT
V gene: TRBV7-9
clone size: .
J gene: TRBJ1-1
CDR3 length: 19
D gene: TRBD1

CDR3 protein: CASSPPDRGYEQYF
CDR3 DNA: TGTGCCAGCAGTCCCCCGGACAGGGGCTACGAGCAGTACTTC
V gene: TRBV27
clone size: .
J gene: TRBJ2-7
CDR3 length: 14
D gene: TRBD1

CDR3 protein: CASSPGRTAATNEKLFF
CDR3 DNA: TGCGCCAGCAGCCCGGGGAGGACGGCAGCAACTAATGAAAAACTGTTTTTT
V gene: TRBV4-3
clone size: .
J gene: TRBJ1-4
CDR3 length: 17
D gene: .

CDR3 protein: CASSAGEETGELFF
CDR3 DNA: TGTGCCAGCAGCGCAGGGGAAGAGACCGGGGAGCTGTTTTTT
V gene: TRBV6-5
clone size: few
J gene: TRBJ2-2
CDR3 length: 14
D gene: .

CDR3 protein: CASSLAAGDHYEQYF
CDR3 DNA: TGTGCCAGCAGCTTAGCAGCGGGGGACCACTACGAGCAGTACTTC
V gene: TRBV11-2
clone size: .
J gene: TRBJ2-7
CDR3 length: 15
D gene: TRBD2

CDR3 protein: CASRTGINYGYTF
CDR3 DNA: TGTGCCAGTAGGACAGGGATCAACTATGGCTACACCTTC
V gene: TRBV19
clone size: few
J gene: TRBJ1-2
CDR3 length: 13
D gene: TRBD1

CDR3 protein: CASSSDRAETQYF
CDR3 DNA: TGCGCCAGCAGCTCGGACAGGGCAGAGACCCAGTACTTC
V gene: TRBV5-1
clone size: .
J gene: TRBJ2-5
CDR3 length: 13
D gene: TRBD1

CDR3 protein: CASSLSLAGAFTDTQYF
CDR3 DNA: TGTGCCAGCAGTTTATCCCTAGCGGGAGCCTTCACAGATACGCAGTATTTT
V gene: TRBV27
clone size: .
J gene: TRBJ2-3
CDR3 length: 17
D gene: TRBD2

CDR3 protein: CASSLFQGTEAFF
CDR3 DNA: TGTGCCAGCAGCTTATTCCAGGGCACTGAAGCTTTCTTT
V gene: TRBV11-2
clone size: .
J gene: TRBJ1-1
CDR3 length: 13
D gene: .

CDR3 protein: CASRGGGAGITEAFF
CDR3 DNA: TGCGCCAGCAGGGGAGGGGGGGCTGGCATCACTGAAGCTTTCTTT
V gene: TRBV5-1
clone size: .
J gene: TRBJ1-1
CDR3 length: 15
D gene: .

CDR3 protein: CASSLVGTTGNTIYF
CDR3 DNA: TGTGCCAGCAGCTTAGTTGGGACAACTGGAAACACCATATATTTT
V gene: TRBV7-2
clone size: .
J gene: TRBJ1-3
CDR3 length: 15
D gene: .

CDR3 protein: CASSQEGTGGWYEQYF
CDR3 DNA: TGCGCCAGCAGCCAAGAAGGGACAGGGGGCTGGTACGAGCAGTACTTC
V gene: TRBV4-1
clone size: once
J gene: TRBJ2-7
CDR3 length: 16
D gene: TRBD1

CDR3 protein: CASTRDRGSKDTQYF
CDR3 DNA: TGTGCCAGCACCAGGGACAGAGGGAGTAAAGATACGCAGTATTTT
V gene: TRBV6-5
clone size: .
J gene: TRBJ2-3
CDR3 length: 15
D gene: TRBD1

CDR3 protein: CASSNRGLSNEQFF
CDR3 DNA: TGTGCCAGCAGCAACAGGGGGTTGTCGAATGAGCAGTTCTTC
V gene: TRBV7-6
clone size: .
J gene: TRBJ2-1
CDR3 length: 14
D gene: TRBD1

CDR3 protein: CAWSRPRENEKLFF
CDR3 DNA: TGTGCCTGGAGTAGACCTAGAGAAAATGAAAAACTGTTTTTT
V gene: TRBV30
clone size: .
J gene: TRBJ1-4
CDR3 length: 14
D gene: .

CDR3 protein: CASSDGLSRGPSEKLFF
CDR3 DNA: TGTGCCAGCAGTGATGGGCTTTCGAGGGGGCCGAGCGAAAAACTGTTTTTT
V gene: TRBV25-1
clone size: .
J gene: TRBJ1-4
CDR3 length: 17
D gene: TRBD1

CDR3 protein: CASSPASGAYNEQFF
CDR3 DNA: TGTGCCAGCTCACCAGCTAGCGGAGCCTACAATGAGCAGTTCTTC
V gene: TRBV18
clone size: .
J gene: TRBJ2-1
CDR3 length: 15
D gene: TRBD2